This TCR beta chain originates from a study of blood T cell repertoires in COVID-19. Study summary: PBMCs, B-cell-depleted T cells, or T cells were the source of the cDNA or gDNA that made up the material.

Per the original data handling: Reference gene primers were amplified, and this amplification served to estimate nucleated cell counts. Sequenced by immunoSEQ multiplex PCR; TCRdb stores in-frame clones only, minus some. The DNA was the basis for D and trimming; V, J and clone size are from that table. The table lists more than 95,000 clones, about 80% of them singletons. The CDR3 consists of 16 residues. Trimming removed 0 bases at V and 4 bases at J, with 13 bases between. Looked up from germline, CDR1 is LNHNV and CDR2 is YYDKDF (reference sequence). The sequence came from a man between 60 and 70 years old with acute or convalescent COVID-19. V usage is TRBV15 and J usage is TRBJ2-1; D may be TRBD1 (5 bases). Sequencing input: peripheral blood. The CDR3 here is CATSRDEGAPYNEQFF. The CDR3, as DNA: TGTGCCACCAGCAGAGATGAAGGGGCGCCTTACAATGAGCAGTTCTTC.